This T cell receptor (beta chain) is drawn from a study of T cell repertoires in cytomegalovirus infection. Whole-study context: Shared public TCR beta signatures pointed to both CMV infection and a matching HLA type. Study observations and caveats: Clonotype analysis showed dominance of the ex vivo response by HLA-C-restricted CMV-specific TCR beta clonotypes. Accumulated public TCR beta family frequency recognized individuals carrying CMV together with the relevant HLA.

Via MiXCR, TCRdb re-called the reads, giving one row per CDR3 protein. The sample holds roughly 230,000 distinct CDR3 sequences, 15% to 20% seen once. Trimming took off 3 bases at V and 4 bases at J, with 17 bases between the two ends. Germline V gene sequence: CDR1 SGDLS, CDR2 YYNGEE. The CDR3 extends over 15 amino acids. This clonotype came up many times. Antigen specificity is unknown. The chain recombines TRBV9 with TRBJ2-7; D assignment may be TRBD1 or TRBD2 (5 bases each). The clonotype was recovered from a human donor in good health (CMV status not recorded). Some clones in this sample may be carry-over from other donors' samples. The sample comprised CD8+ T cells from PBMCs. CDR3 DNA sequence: TGTGCCAGCAGCGCATCCGGGACGGCCTTTTACGAGCAGTACTTC. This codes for CASSASGTAFYEQYF.